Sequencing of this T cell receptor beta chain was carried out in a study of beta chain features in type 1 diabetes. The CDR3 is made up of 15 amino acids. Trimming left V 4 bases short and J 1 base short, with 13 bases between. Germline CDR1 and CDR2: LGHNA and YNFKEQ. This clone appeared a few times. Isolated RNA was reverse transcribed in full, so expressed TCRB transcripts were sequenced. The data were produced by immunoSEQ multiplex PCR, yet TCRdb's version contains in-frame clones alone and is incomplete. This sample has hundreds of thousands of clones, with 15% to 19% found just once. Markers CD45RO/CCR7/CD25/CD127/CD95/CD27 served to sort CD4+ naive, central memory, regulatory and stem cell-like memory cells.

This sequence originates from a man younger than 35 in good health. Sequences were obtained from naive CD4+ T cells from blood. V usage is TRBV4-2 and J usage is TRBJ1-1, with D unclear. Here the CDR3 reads CASSLSVQRNTEAFF. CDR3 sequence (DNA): TGTGCCAGCAGCCTAAGTGTACAGAGGAACACTGAAGCTTTCTTT.